The 24 T cell receptor beta chains below come from one sample, sequenced in a study of T cells after yellow fever vaccination. TCRdb redid the calling of the 5' RACE reads with MiXCR, one entry per CDR3 protein. This table has 100,000 to 150,000 distinct CDR3 sequences, approximately 9% appearing once. This material consisted of CD8+ T cells sorted from PBMCs, taken on the day of the yellow fever booster vaccination. The receptors were sampled from a man aged 18 to 29 who received the YFV17D yellow fever vaccine.

This chain uses TRBV7-8 with TRBJ1-3, with TRBD1 as a possible D gene (5 bases). Germline lookup yields CDR1 SGHVS and CDR2 FQNEAQ. This CDR3 has 14 residues. The V and J ends lost 0 bases and 4 bases respectively, with 7 bases between them. DNA for the CDR3: TGTGCCAGCAGCTTAGCGGGGCCCGGAAACACCATATATTTT. This gives the protein CASSLAGPGNTIYF.

This clonotype was recorded a few times. The rearrangement uses TRBV27 and TRBJ2-7, with D unresolved. V was trimmed by 4 bases and J by 6 bases, leaving 16 bases between them. The germline V gene has CDR1 MNHEY and CDR2 SMNVEV (reference sequence). This CDR3 region has 14 residues. The CDR3 nucleotides are TGTGCCAGCAGTTCACCCTCCAAACCTGGCGAGCAGTACGTC. The encoded protein is CASSSPSKPGEQYV.

The chain carries TRBV12-3 or TRBV12-4 and TRBJ1-6, with 7 bases that match TRBD1. The CDR3 has 14 residues. V trimming: 6 bases; J trimming: 8 bases; junction bases outside the gene matches: 7. CDR3 sequence: CASSPPGGYSPLHF. CDR3 sequence (DNA): TGTGCCAGCAGCCCCCCAGGGGGGTATTCACCCCTCCACTTT.

This clonotype was found many times. The chain recombines TRBV4-3 with TRBJ2-1; D may correspond to TRBD1 or TRBD2 (8 bases each). The length of the CDR3 is 15 residues. Trimming shortened V by 2 bases and J by 10 bases, and 18 bases separated the two germline ends. The germline V gene encodes CDR1 LGHNA and CDR2 YSLEER. CDR3 protein: CASSQWTGTSVEQFF. The CDR3 DNA reads as TGCGCCAGCAGCCAATGGACAGGGACTAGTGTAGAGCAGTTCTTC.

This chain links TRBV12-3 or TRBV12-4 with TRBJ2-1; perhaps TRBD1 as D (5 bases). V shed 5 bases and J shed 6 bases, with 8 bases lying between them. This CDR3 has 12 residues. CDR3 sequence: CASSQGINEQFF. CDR3 DNA sequence: TGTGCCAGCAGTCAGGGAATCAATGAGCAGTTCTTC.

This clonotype was observed a few times. The chain is built from TRBV24-1 and TRBJ1-1, with no clear D. V lost 4 bases and J 1 base, leaving 6 bases between the germline ends. The CDR3 is 13 amino acids. Germline CDR1 KGHDR, CDR2 SFDVKD. The CDR3 sequence: CATSDWSNTEAFF. Written as DNA, the CDR3 is TGTGCCACCAGTGACTGGTCGAACACTGAAGCTTTCTTT.

The rearrangement uses TRBV11-2 and TRBJ2-5, with D maybe TRBD2 (7 bases). There are 15 residues in the CDR3. Germline values: CDR1 SGHAT, CDR2 FQNNGV. V lost 6 bases and J lost 5, with 19 bases in between. CDR3 sequence (DNA): TGTGCCAGCAGTTTCACTTGGGGGGGCCGTGAGACCCAGTACTTC. Its translation: CASSFTWGGRETQYF.

The chain combines TRBV20-1 with TRBJ2-7; the D is unclear. CDR1 is DFQATT, CDR2 SNEGSKA, per germline (reference sequence). Trimming took off 5 bases at V and 4 bases at J, with 36 bases between the two ends. The CDR3 covers 20 residues. This CDR3 is CSASVRSVQLERKGWYEQYV. CDR3 coding DNA: TGCAGTGCTTCCGTTAGGTCGGTTCAGCTGGAGAGAAAAGGGTGGTACGAGCAGTACGTC.

This clonotype was seen a handful of times. This sequence joins TRBV29-1 and TRBJ2-3, with a weak D call TRBD2 (7 bases). CDR1 SQVTM and CDR2 ANQGSEA come from the germline V gene. V was cut by 1 base and J by 2 bases, with 13 bases left in between. The CDR3 spans 15 residues. The CDR3 reads CSVEVGGLPTDTQYF. The DNA for the CDR3 is TGCAGCGTTGAAGTCGGGGGGCTGCCCACAGATACGCAGTATTTT.

This clonotype was counted only a few times. The J gene is TRBJ2-1, the V gene TRBV6-2 or TRBV6-3; a weak D match, TRBD2 (5 bases). Trimming stripped 5 bases from V and 8 bases from J, with 25 bases between. There are 17 residues in the CDR3. Germline CDR1 MNHEY, CDR2 SVGEGT. The CDR3 region has the DNA TGTGCCAGCAGTATCGATAGGCGGACTGGAAGATTCTATGAGCAGTTCTTC. It codes for CASSIDRRTGRFYEQFF.

This sequence joins TRBV11-2 and TRBJ2-5; 9 bases match TRBD2. This CDR3 is built from 16 residues. J lost 5 bases, V lost 1 base, and 8 bases had no gene match. Germline lookup yields CDR1 SGHAT and CDR2 FQNNGV. CDR3 protein: CASSLALAGRLETQYF. The CDR3 region has the DNA TGTGCCAGCAGCTTAGCACTAGCGGGCCGTCTCGAGACCCAGTACTTC.

CDR3 sequence (DNA): TGTGCCAGCAGTTTTGGCAGCACTGAAGCTTTCTTT. This encodes CASSFGSTEAFF. V is TRBV12-3 or TRBV12-4 and J is TRBJ1-1; D remains unclear. There are 12 residues in the CDR3. V lost 3 bases and J lost 4, with 6 bases in between.

The chain couples TRBV20-1 to TRBJ1-2; D call uncertain. Germline assignment: CDR1 DFQATT and CDR2 SNEGSKA (reference sequence). The CDR3 sequence is 14 residues long. The V end lost 6 bases, the J end lost 2 bases, and 16 bases lay between the germline ends. The CDR3 reads CSAPGGRTNYGYTF. The DNA of the CDR3 is TGCAGTGCCCCGGGCGGACGGACCAACTATGGCTACACCTTC.

This clonotype came up many times. The chain is built from TRBV7-6 and TRBJ1-1; 7 nucleotides align to TRBD1. There are 13 residues in the CDR3. Germline V CDR1 and CDR2: SGHVS, FNYEAQ. V dropped 2 bases and J dropped 7; count of bases not matched to a gene: 4. The CDR3 DNA reads as TGTGCCAGCAGCTTAACCCAGGGGGGTGAAGCTTTCTTT. It encodes CASSLTQGGEAFF.

In this sample, this clonotype turned up a few times. The genes are TRBV10-3 and TRBJ1-6; D uncertain. CDR3 size: 16 residues. Trimming removed 0 bases from V and 7 bases from J, with 13 bases in between. The germline gives CDR1 ENHRY, CDR2 SYGVKD. DNA for the CDR3: TGTGCCATCAGTGAGTCGAGGCAGGATCCAAATTCACCCCTCCACTTT. Translation gives CAISESRQDPNSPLHF.

The sample holds many counts of this clonotype. The rearrangement links TRBV19 to TRBJ2-4, with 11 nucleotides matching TRBD1. This CDR3 is built from 15 residues. The V gene end was trimmed by 6 bases and the J gene end by 6 bases; junction bases not matched to a gene: 7. CDR1 and CDR2 from the germline V gene are LNHDA and SQIVND (reference sequence). CDR3 nucleotide sequence: TGTGCCAGTAGCGGGACAGGGGGTTTGGTAAACATTCAGTACTTC. Translation: CASSGTGGLVNIQYF.

This clonotype was counted between two and nine times. V is TRBV5-1 and J is TRBJ2-3; a possible D gene is TRBD2 (5 bases). CDR3 size: 14 residues. In germline, CDR1 is SGHRS, CDR2 YFSETQ. The ends were cut back, 3 bases at V and 2 bases at J, with 10 bases in the middle. Written as DNA, the CDR3 is TGCGCCAGCAGCTGGACTCCTGTCACAGATACGCAGTATTTT. Residues: CASSWTPVTDTQYF.

The V and J genes are TRBV30 and TRBJ2-1; no clear D. The CDR3 loop spans 13 amino acids. Looked up from germline, CDR1 is GTSNPN and CDR2 is SVGIG (reference sequence). V was shortened by 5 bases and J by 2 bases, with 10 bases between the two germline ends. The CDR3 nucleotides read TGTGCCTGGGCCGACGGAACCTACAATGAGCAGTTCTTC. This codes for CAWADGTYNEQFF. The full variable domain, completed using reference TRBV30 and TRBJ2-1, is SQTIHQWPATLVQPVGSPLSLECTVEGTSNPNLYWYRQAAGRGLQLLFYSVGIGQISSEVPQNLSASRPQDRQFILSSKKLLLSDSGFYLCAWADGTYNEQFFGPGTRLTVL.

This rearrangement joins TRBV6-5 to TRBJ2-3; 7 nucleotides align to TRBD1. The CDR3 is 15 residues long. V was pared by 4 bases and J by 2 bases, with 6 bases of the junction left unmatched. Germline CDR1 and CDR2: MNHEY and SVGAGI. The CDR3 region has the DNA TGTGCCAGCAGTTCCGCGACAGGGTTCACAGATACGCAGTATTTT. Residues: CASSSATGFTDTQYF.

This chain uses TRBV28 with TRBJ1-5; D unresolved. The CDR3 has 14 amino acids. Per germline, CDR1 MDHEN and CDR2 SYDVKM. The V end lost 6 bases, the J end lost 0 bases, and 9 bases lay between the germline ends. In DNA, the CDR3 is TGTGCCAGCAGCGCTAGTTATAGCAATCAGCCCCAGCATTTT. This encodes CASSASYSNQPQHF.

This clonotype has just a few counts. CDR3: CASKAGQERETQYF. Here the CDR3 DNA reads TGTGCCAGCAAGGCAGGACAGGAGCGAGAGACCCAGTACTTC. The chain uses TRBV27 and TRBJ2-5, with 7 bases identical to TRBD1. The V gene's germline CDR1 is MNHEY and CDR2 SMNVEV (reference sequence). J was trimmed by 4 bases and V by 7 bases; bases with no gene match: 9. This CDR3 comprises 14 residues.

This chain joins TRBV4-1 and TRBJ2-7; D possibly matches TRBD1 or TRBD2 (6 bases each). Germline V gives CDR1 MGHRA, CDR2 YSYEKL. The germline V and J ends were trimmed by 0 bases and 5 bases, with 17 bases remaining between them. The CDR3 is 16 amino acids. The CDR3 DNA reads TGCGCCAGCAGCCAAGAGCTGGGGGGCGCTTTCAACGAGCAGTACTTC. Translated, it gives CASSQELGGAFNEQYF.

The sample holds a few counts of this clonotype. The V and J genes are TRBV9 and TRBJ1-5, with a tentative D call TRBD1 (5 bases). V lost 0 bases to trimming and J lost 2 bases, with 12 bases between them. This CDR3 contains 16 residues. CDR1 SGDLS and CDR2 YYNGEE come from the germline V gene. In nucleotides, the CDR3 is TGTGCCAGCAGCGTAGGAGAGGGGACGGGCAATCAGCCCCAGCATTTT. Amino acid sequence: CASSVGEGTGNQPQHF. The full variable domain, its missing parts supplied by reference TRBV9 and TRBJ1-5, is DSGVTQTPKHLITATGQRVTLRCSPRSGDLSVYWYQQSLDQGLQFLIQYYNGEERAKGNILERFSAQQFPDLHSELNLSSLELGDSALYFCASSVGEGTGNQPQHFGDGTRLSIL.

V and J are TRBV28 and TRBJ2-7; no clear D. Germline V CDR1 and CDR2: MDHEN, SYDVKM. V lost 7 bases and J 5 bases, leaving 12 bases between the germline ends. This CDR3 region has 12 residues. CDR3 in DNA: TGTGCCAGCACCCCCGCGGCCCACGAGCAGTACGTC. Translating it yields CASTPAAHEQYV.